This T cell receptor beta chain was sequenced in a study of PD-1 blockade in classical Hodgkin lymphoma. Study findings and constraints: Partial responders and progressors had significantly lower baseline TCR diversity. Patients who initiated nivolumab within 1 year of ASCT were excluded. Healthy donors reportedly exceeded newly diagnosed patients in baseline TCR diversity.

Sequencing used immunoSEQ multiplex PCR; TCRdb keeps in-frame clones, though not all of them. Here the sample spans 13,000 or so clones, approximately 78% being singletons. A word on this clone: Its antigen remains unknown.

V was trimmed by 5 bases and J by 1 base, leaving 9 bases between them. This CDR3 is 13 amino acids long. The germline gives CDR1 SGHTA, CDR2 FQGNSA. This sample's time point: cycle 4 day 1 (C4D1), after more than 5 weeks of nivolumab. In every patient, relapse followed autologous stem cell transplantation, while exposure to brentuximab vedotin differed. Progressive disease, partial response or complete response was each patient's best response. The V and J genes are TRBV7-2 and TRBJ2-7; no firm D call. This specimen was peripheral blood mononuclear cells (PBMCs), taken before the fourth cycle of nivolumab. The receptor was isolated from a human donor with classical Hodgkin lymphoma. CDR3 protein: CASSKVGSYEQYF. The CDR3 nucleotides are TGTGCCAGCAGCAAGGTCGGATCCTACGAGCAGTACTTC.